The 4 T cell receptor beta chains presented below share a single source sample, sequenced in a study of blood T cell repertoires in COVID-19. Only in-frame clones appear in the TCRdb table, and some are missing; sequencing was by immunoSEQ multiplex PCR. Here the sample spans 200,000 to 300,000 clones, around nine tenths being singletons. Material for sequencing was peripheral blood. Every receptor here comes from a woman in her 70s with active or convalescent COVID-19.

The table lists this clone with a few counts. The rearrangement joins TRBV5-6 to TRBJ1-3, with a possible D match to TRBD1 (5 bases). Germline V gene data show CDR1 as SGHDT and CDR2 as YYEEEE. The CDR3 loop spans 15 amino acids. Trimming shortened V by 4 bases and J by 0 bases, and 11 bases separated the two germline ends. In DNA form, the CDR3 reads TGTGCCAGCAGCATTCAGGGTCGCTCTGGAAACACCATATATTTT. This codes for CASSIQGRSGNTIYF.

This clone came up a few times. The CDR3 loop is CASSLGLHGYTF. CDR3 bases: TGTGCCAGCAGCTTGGGACTTCATGGCTACACCTTC. The rearrangement links TRBV5-5 to TRBJ1-2; D is ambiguous. The V gene lost 0 bases and the J gene lost 6 bases, with 6 bases spanning the gap. This CDR3 has 12 amino acids. Germline loops: CDR1 SGHKS, CDR2 YYEKEE (reference sequence). Full variable domain (rest looked up from reference TRBV5-5 and TRBJ1-2): DAGVTQSPTHLIKTRGQQVTLRCSPISGHKSVSWYQQVLGQGPQFIFQYYEKEERGRGNFPDRFSARQFPNYSSELNVNALLLGDSALYLCASSLGLHGYTFGSGTRLTVV.

The chain uses TRBV6-6 and TRBJ1-4, with 10 bases fitting TRBD1. Germline V gene sequence: CDR1 MNHNY, CDR2 SVGAGI (reference sequence). This CDR3 is built from 13 residues. The V and J ends lost 5 bases and 7 bases, in that order; junction bases with no gene match: 1. The CDR3 bases are TGTGCCAGCAGTCGGACAGGGGGTGAAAAACTGTTTTTT. Its protein is CASSRTGGEKLFF.

The J gene is TRBJ2-7, the V gene TRBV7-9; no clear D. Germline loops: CDR1 SEHNR, CDR2 FQNEAQ (reference sequence). The CDR3 has 13 amino acids. V was pared by 1 base and J by 3 bases, with 7 bases between. Written as DNA, the CDR3 is TGTGCCAGCAGCTTAGTTAGTGGCTACGAGCAGTACTTC. The encoded protein is CASSLVSGYEQYF.